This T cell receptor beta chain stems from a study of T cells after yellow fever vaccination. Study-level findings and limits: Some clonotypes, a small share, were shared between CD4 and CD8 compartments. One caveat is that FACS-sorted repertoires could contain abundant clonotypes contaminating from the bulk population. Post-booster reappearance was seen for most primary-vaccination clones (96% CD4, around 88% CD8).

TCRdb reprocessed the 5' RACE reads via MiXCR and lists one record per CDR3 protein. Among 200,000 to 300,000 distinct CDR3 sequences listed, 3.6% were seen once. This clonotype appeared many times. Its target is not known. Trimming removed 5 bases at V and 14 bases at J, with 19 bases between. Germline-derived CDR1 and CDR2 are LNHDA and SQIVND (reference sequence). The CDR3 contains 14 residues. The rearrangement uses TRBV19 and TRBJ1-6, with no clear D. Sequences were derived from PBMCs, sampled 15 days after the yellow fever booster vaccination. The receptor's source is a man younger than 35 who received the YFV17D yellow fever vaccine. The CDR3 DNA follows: TGTGCCAGTAGTCCCCAGTCGACGGTCTTGGCCCTCCACTTT. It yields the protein CASSPQSTVLALHF.